A single sample is the source of the 4 T cell receptor beta chains below, sequenced in a study of control samples from healthy donors and cancer patients (TCRdb year 2020). Libraries were built with the immunoSEQ multiplex PCR assay. The immuneACCESS repertoire file appears here via TCRdb, limited to in-frame rearrangements. These files lack a portion of the clones; in checked studies, under half of the deficit traces to unresolved V genes, and the cause of the others is not known. Within this sample are over 85,000 clones, with over 85% of them counted one time only. The ten largest clones add up to approximately 1.5% of the sample. Material for sequencing was blood. The receptor source for this set is a woman in her twenties or thirties in good health.

This rearrangement joins TRBV7-9 to TRBJ1-6; 9 bases are a match to TRBD1. The CDR3 consists of 16 residues. The junction had 9 bases not matched to a gene; V was cut back by 5 bases and J by 7 bases. Germline V lookup: CDR1 SEHNR, CDR2 FQNEAQ (reference sequence). The CDR3 here is CASSAAGTGRNSPLHF. Written as DNA, the CDR3 is TGTGCCAGCAGCGCCGCCGGGACAGGGAGAAATTCACCCCTCCACTTT.

J is TRBJ2-7 and V is TRBV11-3; TRBD2 matches at 12 bases. The junction had 6 bases not matched to a gene; V was cut back by 6 bases and J by 3 bases. This CDR3 is built from 15 residues. From germline, CDR1 is SGHNT and CDR2 YENEEA. The CDR3 reads CASSSGLAGHYEQYF. The CDR3 coding sequence is TGTGCCAGCAGTTCAGGACTAGCGGGACACTACGAGCAGTACTTC.

This clone has a single count. The chain links TRBV13 to TRBJ2-7; TRBD2 is a possible D gene (7 bases). CDR3 length: 12 amino acids. V gave up 3 bases and J gave up 6 bases, with 9 bases separating them. CDR1 is PRHDT and CDR2 is FYEKMQ in the germline V gene (reference sequence). CDR3 sequence: CASSFRGAEQYF. The CDR3 DNA reads TGTGCCAGCAGCTTCCGGGGGGCCGAGCAGTACTTC. Full variable domain (remainder filled in from reference TRBV13 and TRBJ2-7): AAGVIQSPRHLIKEKRETATLKCYPIPRHDTVYWYQQGPGQDPQFLISFYEKMQSDKGSIPDRFSAQQFSDYHSELNMSSLELGDSALYFCASSFRGAEQYFGPGTRLTVT.

The chain has TRBV19 and TRBJ2-7; 10 bases map to TRBD2. The CDR3 length is 17 residues. J was trimmed by 3 bases and V by 3 bases; bases with no gene match: 11. Germline lookup yields CDR1 LNHDA and CDR2 SQIVND (reference sequence). The CDR3 spells CASSMVLAGVGVYEQYF. CDR3 bases: TGTGCCAGTAGTATGGTCCTAGCGGGAGTAGGGGTCTACGAGCAGTACTTC.